The T cell receptor beta chain under discussion was sequenced for a study of beta chain features in type 1 diabetes. The wider study: All samples combined gave roughly 100,000,000 sorted cells for examination. Study results and limitations: Type 1 diabetes patients had fewer VDJ junction insertions and more deletions.

The CDR3 has 15 amino acids. CDR1 is SGHNT, CDR2 YYREEE, per germline (reference sequence). The V gene end was trimmed by 4 bases and the J gene end by 2 bases; junction bases not matched to a gene: 6. Sequenced material consisted of expressed TCRB transcripts (all of the isolated RNA was reverse transcribed). TCRdb's table, derived via immunoSEQ multiplex PCR, lists solely in-frame clones and lacks some. Counted here are more than 120,000 clones, 8.5% to 12% occurring once; the ten biggest clones make up under 1.5%. Concerning this clone: The target antigen is unknown.

Sequencing input: naive CD4+ T cells from blood. The TCR was taken from a man aged 18 to 30 in good health. The rearrangement uses TRBV5-4 and TRBJ1-2; 9 nucleotides agree with TRBD1. The CDR3 loop is CASSLGDRANYGYTF. In DNA form, the CDR3 reads TGTGCCAGCAGCCTGGGGGACAGGGCAAACTATGGCTACACCTTC. Drawing the rest from reference TRBV5-4 and TRBJ1-2, the complete variable domain is ETGVTQSPTHLIKTRGQQVTLRCSSQSGHNTVSWYQQALGQGPQFIFQYYREEENGRGNFPPRFSGLQFPNYSSELNVNALELDDSALYLCASSLGDRANYGYTFGSGTRLTVV.